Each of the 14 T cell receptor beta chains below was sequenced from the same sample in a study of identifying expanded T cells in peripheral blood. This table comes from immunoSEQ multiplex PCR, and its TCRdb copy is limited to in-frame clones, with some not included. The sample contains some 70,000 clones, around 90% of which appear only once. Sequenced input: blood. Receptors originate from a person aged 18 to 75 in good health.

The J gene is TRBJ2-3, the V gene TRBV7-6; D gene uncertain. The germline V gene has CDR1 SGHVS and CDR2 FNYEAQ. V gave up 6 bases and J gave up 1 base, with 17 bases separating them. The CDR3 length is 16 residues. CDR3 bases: TGTGCCAGCAGTTTGACATTCGGATGGGGCACAGATACGCAGTATTTT. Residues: CASSLTFGWGTDTQYF.

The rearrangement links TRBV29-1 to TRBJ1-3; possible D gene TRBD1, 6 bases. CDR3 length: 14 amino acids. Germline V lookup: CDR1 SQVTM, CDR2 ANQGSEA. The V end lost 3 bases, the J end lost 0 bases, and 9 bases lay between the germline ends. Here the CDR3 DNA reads TGCAGCGTTGACCCGACAGGCTCTGGAAACACCATATATTTT. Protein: CSVDPTGSGNTIYF.

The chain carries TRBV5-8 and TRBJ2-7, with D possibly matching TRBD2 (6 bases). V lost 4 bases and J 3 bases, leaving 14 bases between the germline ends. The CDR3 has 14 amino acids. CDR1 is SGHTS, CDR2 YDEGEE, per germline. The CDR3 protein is CASSLGDFNYEQYF. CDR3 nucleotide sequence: TGTGCCAGCAGCCTCGGGGACTTCAACTACGAGCAGTACTTC.

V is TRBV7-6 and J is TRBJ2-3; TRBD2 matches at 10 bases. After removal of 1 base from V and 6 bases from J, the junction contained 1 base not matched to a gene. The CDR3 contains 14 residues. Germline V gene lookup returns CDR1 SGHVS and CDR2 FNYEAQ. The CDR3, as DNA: TGTGCCAGCAGCTTAGAACTAGCGGGGGATACGCAGTATTTT. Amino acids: CASSLELAGDTQYF. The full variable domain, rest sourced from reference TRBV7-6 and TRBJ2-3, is GAGVSQSPRYKVTKRGQDVALRCDPISGHVSLYWYRQALGQGPEFLTYFNYEAQQDKSGLPNDRFSAERPEGSISTLTIQRTEQRDSAMYRCASSLELAGDTQYFGPGTRLTVL.

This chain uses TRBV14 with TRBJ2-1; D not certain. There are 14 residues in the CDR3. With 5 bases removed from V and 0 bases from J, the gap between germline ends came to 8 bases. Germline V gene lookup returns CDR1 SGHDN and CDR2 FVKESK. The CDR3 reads CASSSWSSYNEQFF. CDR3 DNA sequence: TGTGCCAGCAGCAGCTGGAGCTCCTACAATGAGCAGTTCTTC.

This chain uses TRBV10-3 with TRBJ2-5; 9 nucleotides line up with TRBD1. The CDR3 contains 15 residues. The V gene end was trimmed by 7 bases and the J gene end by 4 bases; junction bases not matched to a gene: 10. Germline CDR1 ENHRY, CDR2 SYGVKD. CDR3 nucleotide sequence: TGTGCCATCACCGTGGGACAGGGAGAAGGAGAGACCCAGTACTTC. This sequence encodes CAITVGQGEGETQYF.

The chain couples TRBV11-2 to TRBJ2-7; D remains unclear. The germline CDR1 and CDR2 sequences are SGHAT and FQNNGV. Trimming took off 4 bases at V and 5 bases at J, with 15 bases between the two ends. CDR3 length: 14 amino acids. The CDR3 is CASSSRSPRNEQYF. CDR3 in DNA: TGTGCCAGCAGCTCACGCTCACCTCGTAACGAGCAGTACTTC.

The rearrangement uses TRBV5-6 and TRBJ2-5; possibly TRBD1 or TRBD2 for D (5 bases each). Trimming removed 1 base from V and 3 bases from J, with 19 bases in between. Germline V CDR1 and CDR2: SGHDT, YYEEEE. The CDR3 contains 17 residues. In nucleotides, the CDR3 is TGTGCCAGCAGCTTGTTCTTAGGGGTGGGACCTAAAGAGACCCAGTACTTC. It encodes CASSLFLGVGPKETQYF.

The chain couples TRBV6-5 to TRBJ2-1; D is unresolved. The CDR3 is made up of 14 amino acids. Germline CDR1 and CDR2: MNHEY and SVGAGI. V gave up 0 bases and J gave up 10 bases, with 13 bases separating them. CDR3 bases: TGTGCCAGCAGTTACTCGTTCCCGGCCGGGGAGCAGTTCTTC. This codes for CASSYSFPAGEQFF.

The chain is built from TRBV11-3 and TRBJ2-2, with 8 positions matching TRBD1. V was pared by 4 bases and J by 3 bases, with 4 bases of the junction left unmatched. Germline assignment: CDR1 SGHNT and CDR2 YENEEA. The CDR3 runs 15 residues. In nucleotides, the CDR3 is TGTGCCAGCAGCTCACACAGGGGGGACACCGGGGAGCTGTTTTTT. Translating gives CASSSHRGDTGELFF.

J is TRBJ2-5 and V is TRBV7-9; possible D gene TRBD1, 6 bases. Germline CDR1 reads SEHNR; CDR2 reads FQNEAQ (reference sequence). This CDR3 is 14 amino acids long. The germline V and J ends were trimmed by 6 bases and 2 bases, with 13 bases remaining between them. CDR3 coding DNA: TGTGCCAGCAGTAGGGACAACGAGCAAGAGACCCAGTACTTC. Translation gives CASSRDNEQETQYF.

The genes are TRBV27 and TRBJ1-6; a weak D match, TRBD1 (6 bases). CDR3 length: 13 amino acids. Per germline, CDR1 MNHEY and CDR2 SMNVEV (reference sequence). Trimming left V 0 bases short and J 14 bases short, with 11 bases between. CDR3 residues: CASSLSGGRTLHF. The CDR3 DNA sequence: TGTGCCAGCAGTTTATCGGGGGGCAGGACCCTCCACTTT.

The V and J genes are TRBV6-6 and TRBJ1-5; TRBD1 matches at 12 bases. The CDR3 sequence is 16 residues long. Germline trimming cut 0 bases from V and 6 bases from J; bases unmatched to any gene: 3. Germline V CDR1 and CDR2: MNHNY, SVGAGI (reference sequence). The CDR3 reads CASSYSGQGAGQPQHF. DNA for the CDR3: TGTGCCAGCAGTTACTCGGGACAGGGGGCAGGTCAGCCCCAGCATTTT.

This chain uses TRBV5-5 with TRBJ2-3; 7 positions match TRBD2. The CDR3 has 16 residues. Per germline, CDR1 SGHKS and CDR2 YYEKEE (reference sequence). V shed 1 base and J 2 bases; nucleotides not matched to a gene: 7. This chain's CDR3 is CASSLRGGGSTDTQYF. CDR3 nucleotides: TGTGCCAGCAGCTTGAGGGGCGGGGGATCCACAGATACGCAGTATTTT.